The clone carrying this T cell receptor (beta chain) showed up just a few times. The V gene's germline CDR1 is SGHRS and CDR2 YFSETQ. Trimming at V came to 4 bases and at J to 1 base, leaving 3 bases not matched to a gene. This CDR3 has 14 residues. The data derive from a study of blood T cells in healthy people across ages. A sample-barcoded 5' primer and a J-beta primer mix were used in a second PCR of roughly 7 to 11 cycles. TCRdb re-derived calls from the 5' RACE reads in MiXCR, one entry per CDR3 protein. Of 550,000 to 800,000 distinct CDR3 sequences detected, 20% to 25% appear once; the ten largest clones hold around 3.4%.

The sequence came from a man aged 70 or older in good health. The chain employs TRBV5-1 and TRBJ2-5, with 8 bases that match TRBD1. Sequenced input: blood. DNA for the CDR3: TGCGCCAGCAGCGCCGGACAGGGCCAAGAGACCCAGTACTTC. Residues: CASSAGQGQETQYF.